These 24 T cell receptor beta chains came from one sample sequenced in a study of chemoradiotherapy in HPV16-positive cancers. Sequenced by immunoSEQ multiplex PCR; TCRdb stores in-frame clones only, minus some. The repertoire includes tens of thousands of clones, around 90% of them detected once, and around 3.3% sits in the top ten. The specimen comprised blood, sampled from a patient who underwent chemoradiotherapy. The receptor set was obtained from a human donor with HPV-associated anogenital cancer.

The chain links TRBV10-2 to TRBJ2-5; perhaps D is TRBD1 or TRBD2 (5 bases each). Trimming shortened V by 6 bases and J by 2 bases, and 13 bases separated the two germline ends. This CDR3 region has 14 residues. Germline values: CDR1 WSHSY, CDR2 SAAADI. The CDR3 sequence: CASRGPLGQETQYF. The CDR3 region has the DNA TGCGCCAGCAGGGGACCCCTGGGGCAAGAGACCCAGTACTTC.

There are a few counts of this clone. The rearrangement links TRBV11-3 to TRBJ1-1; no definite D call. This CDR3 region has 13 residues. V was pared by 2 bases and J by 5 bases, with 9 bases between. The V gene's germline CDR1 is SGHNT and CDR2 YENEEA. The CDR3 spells CASSLWGGTEAFF. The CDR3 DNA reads TGTGCCAGCAGCTTATGGGGAGGAACTGAAGCTTTCTTT.

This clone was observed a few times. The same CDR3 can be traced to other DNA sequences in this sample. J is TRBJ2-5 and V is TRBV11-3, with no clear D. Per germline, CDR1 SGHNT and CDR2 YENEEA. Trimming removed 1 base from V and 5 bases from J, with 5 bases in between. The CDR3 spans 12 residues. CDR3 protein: CASSLGRETQYF. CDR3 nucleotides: TGTGCCAGCAGCTTAGGGCGCGAGACCCAGTACTTC.

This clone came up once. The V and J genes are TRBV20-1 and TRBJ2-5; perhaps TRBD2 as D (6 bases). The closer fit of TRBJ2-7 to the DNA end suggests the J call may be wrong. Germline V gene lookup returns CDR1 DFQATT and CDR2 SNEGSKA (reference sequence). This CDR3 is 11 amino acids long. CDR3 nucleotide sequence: TGCAGTGCTCTCTGGGGGGACGAGCAGTACTTC. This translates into CSALWGDEQYF.

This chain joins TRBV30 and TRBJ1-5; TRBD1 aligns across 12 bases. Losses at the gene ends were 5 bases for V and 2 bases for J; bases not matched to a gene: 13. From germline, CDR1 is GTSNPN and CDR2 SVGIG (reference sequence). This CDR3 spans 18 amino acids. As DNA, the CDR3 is TGTGCCTGGTCCGTTTCCGGGACAGGGGGCGCCGGCAATCAGCCCCAGCATTTT. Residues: CAWSVSGTGGAGNQPQHF.

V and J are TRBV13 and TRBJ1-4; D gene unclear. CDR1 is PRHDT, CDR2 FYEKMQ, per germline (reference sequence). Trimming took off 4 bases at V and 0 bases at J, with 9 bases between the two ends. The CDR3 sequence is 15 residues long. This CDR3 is CASSSSGATNEKLFF. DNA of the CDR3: TGTGCCAGCAGCTCATCAGGAGCAACTAATGAAAAACTGTTTTTT.

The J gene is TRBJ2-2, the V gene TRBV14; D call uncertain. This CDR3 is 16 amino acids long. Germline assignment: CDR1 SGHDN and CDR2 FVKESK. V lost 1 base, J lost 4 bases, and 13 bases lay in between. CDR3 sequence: CASSQAPLLGTGELFF. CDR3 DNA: TGTGCCAGCAGCCAAGCCCCCCTTTTGGGCACCGGGGAGCTGTTTTTT.

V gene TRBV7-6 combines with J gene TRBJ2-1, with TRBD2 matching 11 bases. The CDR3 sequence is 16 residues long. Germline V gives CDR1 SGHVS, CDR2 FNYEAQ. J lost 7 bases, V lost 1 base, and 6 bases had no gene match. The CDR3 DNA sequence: TGTGCCAGCAGCTTAGATTTAGCGGGAGGGTTGAATGAGCAGTTCTTC. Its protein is CASSLDLAGGLNEQFF.

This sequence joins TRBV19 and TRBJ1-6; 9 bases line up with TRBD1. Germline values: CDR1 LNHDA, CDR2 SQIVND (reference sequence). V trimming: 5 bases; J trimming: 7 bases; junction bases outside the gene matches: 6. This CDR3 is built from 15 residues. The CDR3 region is CASSVGQGWNSPLHF. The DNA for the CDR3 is TGTGCCAGTAGTGTGGGACAGGGCTGGAATTCACCCCTCCACTTT.

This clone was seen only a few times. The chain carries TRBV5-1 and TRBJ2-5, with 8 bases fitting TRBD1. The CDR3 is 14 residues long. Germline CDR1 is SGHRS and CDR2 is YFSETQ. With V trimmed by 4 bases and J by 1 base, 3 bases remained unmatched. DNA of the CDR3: TGCGCCAGCAGCCCAGGGGGCCTCCAAGAGACCCAGTACTTC. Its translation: CASSPGGLQETQYF.

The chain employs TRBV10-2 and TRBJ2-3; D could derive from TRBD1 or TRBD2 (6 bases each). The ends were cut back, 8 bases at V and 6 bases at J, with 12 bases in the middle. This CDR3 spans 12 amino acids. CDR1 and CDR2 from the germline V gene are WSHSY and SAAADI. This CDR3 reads CASDGGPDTQYF. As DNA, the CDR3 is TGCGCCAGCGATGGGGGGCCGGATACGCAGTATTTT.

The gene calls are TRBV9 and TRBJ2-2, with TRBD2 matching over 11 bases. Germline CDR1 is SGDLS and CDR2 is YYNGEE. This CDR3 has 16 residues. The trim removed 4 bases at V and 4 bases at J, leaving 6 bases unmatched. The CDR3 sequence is CASSTTSGRGTGELFF. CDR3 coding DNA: TGTGCCAGCAGCACCACTAGCGGGAGAGGCACCGGGGAGCTGTTTTTT.

CDR3 nucleotides: TGTGCCAGCAGCTTAGGGGGGGCTGGGGCGAAACTGTTTTTT. This codes for CASSLGGAGAKLFF. The genes are TRBV7-2 and TRBJ1-4; possible D gene TRBD1, 6 bases. The CDR3 sequence is 14 residues long. V lost 1 base, J lost 11 bases, and 14 bases lay in between. Germline CDR1 and CDR2: SGHTA and FQGNSA.

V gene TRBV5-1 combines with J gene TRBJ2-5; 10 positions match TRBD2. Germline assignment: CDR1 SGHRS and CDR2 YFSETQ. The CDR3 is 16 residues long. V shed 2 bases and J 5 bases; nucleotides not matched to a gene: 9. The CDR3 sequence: CASSFGASGSRETQYF. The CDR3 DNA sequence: TGCGCCAGCAGCTTTGGGGCTAGCGGGAGTAGGGAGACCCAGTACTTC.

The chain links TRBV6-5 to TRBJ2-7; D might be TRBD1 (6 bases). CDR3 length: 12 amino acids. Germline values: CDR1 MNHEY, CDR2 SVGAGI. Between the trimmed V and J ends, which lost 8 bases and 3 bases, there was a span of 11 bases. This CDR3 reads CASGGRRYEQYF. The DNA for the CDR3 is TGTGCCAGCGGGGGCCGACGCTACGAGCAGTACTTC.

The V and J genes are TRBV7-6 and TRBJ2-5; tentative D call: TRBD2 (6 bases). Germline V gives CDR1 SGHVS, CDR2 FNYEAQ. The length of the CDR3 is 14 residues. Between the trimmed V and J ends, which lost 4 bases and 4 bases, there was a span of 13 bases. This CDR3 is CASSYPVEGETQYF. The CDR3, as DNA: TGTGCCAGCAGCTACCCGGTGGAGGGAGAGACCCAGTACTTC.

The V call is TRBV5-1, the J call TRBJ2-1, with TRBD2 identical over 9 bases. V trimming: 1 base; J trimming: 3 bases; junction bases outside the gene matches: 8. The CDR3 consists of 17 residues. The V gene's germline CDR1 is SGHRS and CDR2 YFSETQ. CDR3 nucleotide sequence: TGCGCCAGCAGCTTGACCGTAGCGGGAGCTTACTACAATGAGCAGTTCTTC. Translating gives CASSLTVAGAYYNEQFF.

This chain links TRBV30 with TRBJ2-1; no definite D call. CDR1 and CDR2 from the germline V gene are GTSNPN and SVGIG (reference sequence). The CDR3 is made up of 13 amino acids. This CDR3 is CAYRVPSYNEQFF. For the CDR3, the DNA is TGTGCGTATCGGGTCCCCTCCTACAATGAGCAGTTCTTC. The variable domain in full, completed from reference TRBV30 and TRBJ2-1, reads SQTIHQWPATLVQPVGSPLSLECTVEGTSNPNLYWYRQAAGRGLQLLFYSVGIGQISSEVPQNLSASRPQDRQFILSSKKLLLSDSGFYLCAYRVPSYNEQFFGPGTRLTVL.

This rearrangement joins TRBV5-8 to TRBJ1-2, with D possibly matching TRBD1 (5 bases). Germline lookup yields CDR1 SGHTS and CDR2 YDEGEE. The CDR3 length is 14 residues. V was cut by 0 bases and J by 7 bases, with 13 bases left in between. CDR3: CASSLAEGLGGYTF. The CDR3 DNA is TGTGCCAGCAGCTTGGCAGAGGGACTGGGTGGCTACACCTTC. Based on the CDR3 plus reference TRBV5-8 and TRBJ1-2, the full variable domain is EAGVTQSPTHLIKTRGQQATLRCSPISGHTSVYWYQQALGLGLQFLLWYDEGEERNRGNFPPRFSGRQFPNYSSELNVNALELEDSALYLCASSLAEGLGGYTFGSGTRLTVV.

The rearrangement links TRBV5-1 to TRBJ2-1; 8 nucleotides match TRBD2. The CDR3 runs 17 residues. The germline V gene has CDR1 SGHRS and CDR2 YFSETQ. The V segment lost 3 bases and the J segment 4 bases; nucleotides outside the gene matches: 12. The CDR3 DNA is TGCGCCAGCAGCTGGGGCCGGGGCGGGAGGCGTTACAATGAGCAGTTCTTC. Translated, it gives CASSWGRGGRRYNEQFF. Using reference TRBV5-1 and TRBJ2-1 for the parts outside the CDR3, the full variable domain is KAGVTQTPRYLIKTRGQQVTLSCSPISGHRSVSWYQQTPGQGLQFLFEYFSETQRNKGNFPGRFSGRQFSNSRSEMNVSTLELGDSALYLCASSWGRGGRRYNEQFFGPGTRLTVL.

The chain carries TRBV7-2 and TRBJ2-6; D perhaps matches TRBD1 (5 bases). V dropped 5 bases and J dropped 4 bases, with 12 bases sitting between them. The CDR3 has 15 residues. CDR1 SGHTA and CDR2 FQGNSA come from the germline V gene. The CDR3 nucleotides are TGTGCCAGCAGCCCAGGACACGCAGGGGCCAACGTCCTGACTTTC. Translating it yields CASSPGHAGANVLTF.

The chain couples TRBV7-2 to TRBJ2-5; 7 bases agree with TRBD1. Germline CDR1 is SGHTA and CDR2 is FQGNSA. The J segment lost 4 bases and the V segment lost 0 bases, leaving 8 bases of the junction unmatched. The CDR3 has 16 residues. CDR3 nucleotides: TGTGCCAGCAGCTTAGCGAGGGGGCGGTCGGTAGAGACCCAGTACTTC. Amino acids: CASSLARGRSVETQYF. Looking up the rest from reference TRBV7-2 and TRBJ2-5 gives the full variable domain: GAGVSQSPSNKVTEKGKDVELRCDPISGHTALYWYRQSLGQGLEFLIYFQGNSAPDKSGLPSDRFSAERTGGSVSTLTIQRTQQEDSAVYLCASSLARGRSVETQYFGPGTRLLVL.

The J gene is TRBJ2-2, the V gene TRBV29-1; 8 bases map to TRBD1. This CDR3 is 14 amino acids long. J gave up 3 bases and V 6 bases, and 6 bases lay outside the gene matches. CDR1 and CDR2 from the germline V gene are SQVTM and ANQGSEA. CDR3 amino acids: CSVYEDRDTGELFF. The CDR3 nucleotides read TGCAGCGTCTACGAGGACAGGGACACCGGGGAGCTGTTTTTT.

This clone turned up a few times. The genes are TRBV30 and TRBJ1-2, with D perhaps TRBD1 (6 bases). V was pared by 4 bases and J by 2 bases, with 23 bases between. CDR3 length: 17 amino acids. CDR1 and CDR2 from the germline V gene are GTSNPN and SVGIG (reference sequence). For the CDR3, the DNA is TGTGCCTGGATATTCGGGCAGGGGCTTTCCGCAAACTATGGCTACACCTTC. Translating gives CAWIFGQGLSANYGYTF.